This TCR beta chain was sequenced in a study of blood T cell repertoires in COVID-19 (TCRdb year 2020). For context, the study as a whole: Samples from collaborators originated in the United States, Italy and Spain and spanned both the acute and convalescent phases of COVID-19. Subjects who had been exposed to COVID-19, were actively infected with it, or had recovered from it provided the deeply sampled blood TCRbeta repertoires that made up the dataset. The prospective study material was composed of cDNA or gDNA derived from T cells, B-cell-depleted T cells, or PBMCs. The repertoires were released in a freely available public database meant as a resource for research on the immune response to SARS-CoV-2. Nearly every sample came with metadata listing a de-identified subject ID, COVID-19 status, age in years and sex. The samples were drawn from the first 160 participants of the ongoing ImmuneRACE study and from 1,200 or so subjects provided by 6 global collaborators. Where HLA class I and class II types were available, the types were taken from metadata supplied by the sample provider, not from assay-based typing. General study outcomes and caveats: The amount of clinical and demographic metadata varied by source and participant and was provided uncurated.

The immunoSEQ Assay, a bias-controlled multiplex PCR, was used to amplify TCRbeta CDR3 regions from genomic DNA. On the authors' methods: The number of nucleated cells in each sample was estimated by amplification of reference gene primers within the assay. To quantify the absolute abundance of each unique TCRbeta CDR3 rearrangement, sequence reads were collapsed and filtered. Productive Simpson clonality was computed per sample as the square root of Simpson's diversity index over productive rearrangements. TCRdb stores this immuneACCESS table with in-frame sequences only. Part of the clones is absent; in the studies checked, under half of the shortfall reflects unresolved V genes, and no reason is known for the rest. That table gives V, J and clone size, and the DNA gave D and trimming. Within this sample are about 16,000 clones, with 70% to 90% of them counted one time only. 25% to 40% of the sample is held by the ten biggest clonotypes.

One collaborating source in Seattle enrolled patients during active infection and followed them longitudinally through the course of disease. Whole blood was collected in K2EDTA tubes by collaborating institutions according to the institutions' own protocols. For TCRbeta analysis, collaborators shipped samples in one of three forms: frozen whole blood, isolated PBMCs, or DNA extracted from either of those sample types. Concerning this clone itself: Its cognate antigen has yet to be identified. No base qualities exist here, and no much larger clone lies one base off it.

The sequenced sample consisted of peripheral blood. This clonotype was obtained from a woman aged 80 or older with COVID-19, enrolled during active disease.

The CDR3 loop reads CASSEALPGMGSRQFF. The sequenced DNA: TGTGCCAGCAGTGAAGCCTTGCCGGGGATGGGGAGTAGGCAGTTCTTC. Here the chain combines TRBV6-1 and TRBJ2-1, with a weak D call of TRBD2 (5 bases match). V is clipped by 0 bases and J by 12 bases, and the sequence between their germline boundaries is 21 bases long. Via the germline V gene, CDR1 is MNHNS and CDR2 SASEGT. The cysteine opens and the phenylalanine closes a CDR3 of 16 amino acids. Of the read, only the CDR3 DNA is kept; its 48 bases are in frame from base 1.